The 2 T cell receptor beta chains reported below all come from one sample, sequenced in a study of cytomegalovirus exposure and HLA in healthy donors. PCR amplification relied on 60 Vbeta primers (plus 13 Jbeta primers). The table came from immunoSEQ multiplex PCR; TCRdb's copy has only in-frame clones and leaves some out. The sample includes over 100,000 clones. The sequenced sample was PBMCs. The source of these receptors is a woman aged 40 to 50 in good health and CMV-seropositive.

The chain has TRBV30 and TRBJ2-3; D is undetermined. The germline V gene has CDR1 GTSNPN and CDR2 SVGIG (reference sequence). The CDR3 is 12 amino acids. Trimming took off 1 base at V and 3 bases at J, with 5 bases between the two ends. Here the CDR3 reads CAWSAPTDTQYF. DNA for the CDR3: TGTGCCTGGAGTGCCCCAACAGATACGCAGTATTTT.

The chain links TRBV7-8 to TRBJ2-7, with TRBD2 matching 7 bases. The germline V gene encodes CDR1 SGHVS and CDR2 FQNEAQ. V dropped 5 bases and J dropped 2; count of bases not matched to a gene: 21. This CDR3 is 19 amino acids long. CDR3 nucleotide sequence: TGTGCCAGCAGCCCCAAGATGCCGACTAGCCACTTAAAGACCTACGAGCAGTACTTC. Amino acid sequence: CASSPKMPTSHLKTYEQYF.